The T cell receptor (beta chain) described here comes from a study of blood T cell repertoires in COVID-19. Looking at the study overall: Sites in the United States, Italy and Spain provided acute and convalescent COVID-19 samples. T cells, B-cell-depleted T cells, or PBMCs supplied cDNA or gDNA.

In the original workflow: Amplification from reference gene primers served as the basis for estimated nucleated cell counts. Measured with immunoSEQ multiplex PCR; TCRdb has only the in-frame clones, and not every one. V, J and clone size were drawn from that table, and D and trimming were deduced from the DNA. Of some 100,000 clones in the sample, more than 85% are singletons; the top ten hold around 0.94%. V trimming: 1 base; J trimming: 6 bases; junction bases outside the gene matches: 6. CDR1 and CDR2 (germline): SGHNT, YYREEE (reference sequence). The CDR3 runs to 15 residues. The rearrangement joins TRBV5-4 to TRBJ1-2, with 10 positions matching TRBD1. The sample taken for sequencing was peripheral blood. The source is a man aged 55 to 69 with acute or convalescent COVID-19. CDR3 sequence: CASSLLGDRGHGYTF. Here the CDR3 DNA reads TGTGCCAGCAGCTTGTTGGGTGACAGGGGGCATGGCTACACCTTC.